This T cell receptor beta chain was identified during a study of shared clonotypes between healthy human individuals. The CDR3 has 13 amino acids. The germline CDR1 and CDR2 sequences are SGDLS and YYNGEE. J was trimmed by 6 bases and V by 3 bases; bases with no gene match: 2. As to this clone: This specimen includes other DNA sequences encoding the same CDR3.

Assay used: immunoSEQ multiplex PCR; TCRdb lists only in-frame clones, some missing. The table shows about 2.1 million clones, with just over 90% occurring only once. Naive CD8 cells, CD45RO-negative and positively selected for CCR7, excluded terminally differentiated effector memory CD45RA+ cells. This chain joins TRBV9 and TRBJ2-3; 9 bases are a match to TRBD2. The receptor was derived from a man between 18 and 35 years old in good health. Some clones in this sample may be carry-over from other donors' samples. The specimen was naive CD8+ T cells from PBMCs. CDR3 residues: CASSASGADTQYF. The CDR3 DNA sequence: TGTGCCAGCAGCGCTAGCGGGGCTGATACGCAGTATTTT.